Each of the 32 T cell receptor beta chains below was sequenced from the same sample in a study of T cell responses to AZD1222 COVID-19 vaccine. The data were produced by immunoSEQ multiplex PCR, yet TCRdb's version contains in-frame clones alone and is incomplete. The table records 95,000 to 150,000 clones, 80% to 90% of them present only once. Sequencing used peripheral blood, obtained on day 0 of AZD1222 vaccination. The receptors stem from an adult in good health.

This chain links TRBV5-8 with TRBJ2-7; TRBD2 aligns across 10 bases. The CDR3 totals 16 residues. Germline assignment: CDR1 SGHTS and CDR2 YDEGEE. J lost 2 bases, V lost 5 bases, and 10 bases had no gene match. DNA for the CDR3: TGTGCCAGCAGGGTTAGATCCGGGACTAGCGCCTACGAGCAGTACTTC. This sequence encodes CASRVRSGTSAYEQYF.

V usage is TRBV27 and J usage is TRBJ2-7; tentatively, D is TRBD2 (6 bases). Germline V gene sequence: CDR1 MNHEY, CDR2 SMNVEV (reference sequence). This CDR3 region has 15 residues. V lost 3 bases, J lost 3 bases, and 15 bases lay in between. The CDR3 sequence is CASSFRDSGIYEQYF. The CDR3 DNA reads as TGTGCCAGCAGTTTCCGGGACTCAGGGATCTACGAGCAGTACTTC.

The chain employs TRBV29-1 and TRBJ1-2; 8 bases map to TRBD1. Germline lookup yields CDR1 SQVTM and CDR2 ANQGSEA. CDR3 length: 12 residues. V trimming: 5 bases; J trimming: 8 bases; junction bases outside the gene matches: 7. The CDR3 DNA is TGCAGCGTTTTTCAGGGGGCGACGGGCTACACCTTC. Translating it yields CSVFQGATGYTF.

The chain is built from TRBV5-1 and TRBJ2-7; D gene ambiguous. CDR1 and CDR2 (germline): SGHRS, YFSETQ. Trimming shortened V by 1 base and J by 5 bases, and 22 bases separated the two germline ends. This CDR3 is built from 17 residues. In DNA, the CDR3 is TGCGCCAGCAGCTTGTACTTCGACAAACTAAAAGTCCACGAGCAGTACTTC. Translating it yields CASSLYFDKLKVHEQYF.

V gene TRBV9 combines with J gene TRBJ2-2, with D possibly matching TRBD2 (5 bases). V gave up 3 bases and J gave up 4 bases, with 10 bases separating them. The germline V gene encodes CDR1 SGDLS and CDR2 YYNGEE. This CDR3 contains 14 residues. The CDR3 nucleotides are TGTGCCAGCAGCGCCTTCCTAGCCACCGGGGAGCTGTTTTTT. Encoded protein: CASSAFLATGELFF. Full variable domain (rest looked up from reference TRBV9 and TRBJ2-2): DSGVTQTPKHLITATGQRVTLRCSPRSGDLSVYWYQQSLDQGLQFLIQYYNGEERAKGNILERFSAQQFPDLHSELNLSSLELGDSALYFCASSAFLATGELFFGEGSRLTVL.

This clone was observed once. V usage is TRBV24-1 and J usage is TRBJ1-2, with unresolved D. CDR3 size: 16 residues. V was pared by 1 base and J by 3 bases, with 14 bases between. Germline V gene sequence: CDR1 KGHDR, CDR2 SFDVKD. The CDR3 loop reads CATSDFRDGRDYGYTF. The CDR3 region has the DNA TGTGCCACCAGTGATTTTCGAGACGGTCGAGACTATGGCTACACCTTC.

The chain has TRBV19 and TRBJ2-4; tentatively, D is TRBD1 (5 bases). CDR3 length: 13 residues. Germline values: CDR1 LNHDA, CDR2 SQIVND (reference sequence). V gave up 7 bases and J gave up 5 bases, with 12 bases separating them. The chain's CDR3 is CASNQGLENIQYF. The CDR3 DNA is TGTGCCAGTAATCAGGGTCTCGAAAACATTCAGTACTTC.

The chain couples TRBV2 to TRBJ2-7; D call uncertain. This CDR3 region has 12 residues. V gave up 4 bases and J gave up 3 bases, with 7 bases separating them. Per germline, CDR1 SNHLY and CDR2 FYNNEI. CDR3 loop: CASSVQSYEQYF. CDR3 in DNA: TGTGCCAGCAGTGTACAGAGCTACGAGCAGTACTTC. Based on the CDR3 plus reference TRBV2 and TRBJ2-7, the full variable domain is EPEVTQTPSHQVTQMGQEVILRCVPISNHLYFYWYRQILGQKVEFLVSFYNNEISEKSEIFDDQFSVERPDGSNFTLKIRSTKLEDSAMYFCASSVQSYEQYFGPGTRLTVT.

This chain joins TRBV6-2 or TRBV6-3 and TRBJ1-1, with a tentative D call TRBD1 (5 bases). The CDR3 runs to 14 residues. Trimming stripped 4 bases from V and 0 bases from J, with 9 bases between. CDR1 is MNHEY and CDR2 is SVGEGT in the germline V gene. The CDR3 coding sequence is TGTGCCAGCAGTTTAAACAGGTTGAACACTGAAGCTTTCTTT. Its translation: CASSLNRLNTEAFF.

The chain uses TRBV7-6 and TRBJ2-7; D might be TRBD2 (6 bases). CDR3 size: 12 residues. Trimming removed 8 bases at V and 6 bases at J, with 14 bases between. Germline V lookup: CDR1 SGHVS, CDR2 FNYEAQ. The CDR3 sequence is CASGWVGGEQYF. Written as DNA, the CDR3 is TGTGCCAGCGGATGGGTGGGAGGCGAGCAGTACTTC.

This clone was seen once. The rearrangement joins TRBV3-1 (or the pseudogene TRBV3-2) to TRBJ2-7; the match to TRBD2 covers 11 bases. V was pared by 2 bases and J by 5 bases, with 8 bases of the junction left unmatched. This CDR3 is built from 16 residues. Germline V gene sequence: CDR1 LGHDT, CDR2 YNNKEL (reference sequence). In nucleotides, the CDR3 is TGTGCCAGCAGCCAATCCCGACTAGCGGGGTTGGACGAGCAGTACTTC. As protein: CASSQSRLAGLDEQYF.

The chain recombines TRBV7-2 with TRBJ2-7; TRBD1 is a possible D gene (7 bases). The germline V and J ends were trimmed by 3 bases and 5 bases, with 14 bases remaining between them. The CDR3 runs 14 residues. Germline assignment: CDR1 SGHTA and CDR2 FQGNSA. CDR3 sequence reads: CASSFVGRGDEQYF. For the CDR3, the DNA is TGTGCCAGCAGCTTTGTGGGCAGGGGGGACGAGCAGTACTTC.

The chain recombines TRBV5-8 with TRBJ1-2, with D unclear. Trimming took 4 bases from V and 2 from J, leaving 15 bases between them. The CDR3 has 15 amino acids. Germline V gives CDR1 SGHTS, CDR2 YDEGEE. The CDR3 is CASSPMRVVNYGYTF. CDR3 coding DNA: TGTGCCAGCAGCCCCATGAGGGTGGTAAACTATGGCTACACCTTC. The full variable domain, rest sourced from reference TRBV5-8 and TRBJ1-2, is EAGVTQSPTHLIKTRGQQATLRCSPISGHTSVYWYQQALGLGLQFLLWYDEGEERNRGNFPPRFSGRQFPNYSSELNVNALELEDSALYLCASSPMRVVNYGYTFGSGTRLTVV.

This clone was counted a single time. The chain combines TRBV9 with TRBJ2-5; TRBD2 might be the D (6 bases). The V end lost 3 bases, the J end lost 0 bases, and 9 bases lay between the germline ends. CDR3 size: 14 residues. Germline values: CDR1 SGDLS, CDR2 YYNGEE. The CDR3 DNA reads TGTGCCAGCAGCGATCGGACTAACCAAGAGACCCAGTACTTC. The encoded protein is CASSDRTNQETQYF.

Written as DNA, the CDR3 is TGTGCTAGTGCCAAGCAGGGTTCCTACAATGAGCAGTTCTTC. This codes for CASAKQGSYNEQFF. The V gene is TRBV12-5, the J gene TRBJ2-1, with D possibly matching TRBD1 (5 bases). The CDR3 contains 14 residues. From germline, CDR1 is LGHNT and CDR2 FRNRAP. V shed 7 bases and J shed 1 base, with 11 bases lying between them. The variable domain in full, with the rest retrieved from reference TRBV12-5 and TRBJ2-1, is DARVTQTPRHKVTEMGQEVTMRCQPILGHNTVFWYRQTMMQGLELLAYFRNRAPLDDSGMPKDRFSAEMPDATLATLKIQPSEPRDSAVYFCASAKQGSYNEQFFGPGTRLTVL.

The genes are TRBV30 and TRBJ2-7; 9 bases are a match to TRBD1. CDR3 length: 13 amino acids. The junction had 2 bases not matched to a gene; V was cut back by 0 bases and J by 5 bases. CDR1 and CDR2 (germline): GTSNPN, SVGIG (reference sequence). CDR3 nucleotide sequence: TGTGCCTGGAGTGTGGGACAGGGTGACGAGCAGTACTTC. Protein: CAWSVGQGDEQYF.

The V gene is TRBV15, the J gene TRBJ1-5, with D unresolved. The CDR3 length is 15 residues. Germline loops: CDR1 LNHNV, CDR2 YYDKDF (reference sequence). V was clipped by 1 base and J by 6 bases, with 13 bases between them. The CDR3 region has the DNA TGTGCCACCAGCAGAGTTCTCCTAGACATTCAGCCCCAGCATTTT. It codes for CATSRVLLDIQPQHF.

The chain couples TRBV7-8 to TRBJ1-3; 9 bases map to TRBD1. CDR3 length: 19 amino acids. The V gene's germline CDR1 is SGHVS and CDR2 FQNEAQ. J gave up 0 bases and V 5 bases, and 14 bases lay outside the gene matches. In nucleotides, the CDR3 is TGTGCCAGCAGCCGAGCCGTAACAGGGGGCGCGTTCTCTGGAAACACCATATATTTT. Translated, it gives CASSRAVTGGAFSGNTIYF. Variable domain in full (rest from reference TRBV7-8 and TRBJ1-3): GAGVSQSPRYKVAKRGQDVALRCDPISGHVSLFWYQQALGQGPEFLTYFQNEAQLDKSGLPSDRFFAERPEGSVSTLKIQRTQQEDSAVYLCASSRAVTGGAFSGNTIYFGEGSWLTVV.

The rearrangement joins TRBV29-1 to TRBJ2-3, with D perhaps TRBD2 (6 bases). Germline lookup yields CDR1 SQVTM and CDR2 ANQGSEA. V lost 7 bases, J lost 3 bases, and 14 bases lay in between. CDR3 length: 13 residues. Written as DNA, the CDR3 is TGCAGCGGGGCGGGGAGGAGGACAGATACGCAGTATTTT. Its protein is CSGAGRRTDTQYF.

This clone was counted only a few times. The chain joins TRBV7-9 to TRBJ2-1, with TRBD2 matching over 9 bases. With 4 bases clipped from V and 1 base from J, the junction kept 8 bases outside the gene matches. There are 17 residues in the CDR3. Per germline, CDR1 SEHNR and CDR2 FQNEAQ (reference sequence). CDR3 region: CASSSRFSGRSYNEQFF. DNA of the CDR3: TGTGCCAGCAGCTCCCGGTTTAGCGGGAGATCCTACAATGAGCAGTTCTTC.

This clone was found once. V gene TRBV7-2 combines with J gene TRBJ2-5; D unclear. This CDR3 is built from 16 residues. Germline CDR1 reads SGHTA; CDR2 reads FQGNSA. The V end lost 5 bases, the J end lost 6 bases, and 22 bases lay between the germline ends. CDR3 bases: TGTGCCAGCAGCCCGAGCGACGGTTTTCCTGGGAAGACCCAGTACTTC. Its protein product is CASSPSDGFPGKTQYF.

CDR3 in amino acids: CASSGRQGSEPQHF. The CDR3 nucleotides are TGTGCCAGCAGTGGGAGACAGGGGTCGGAGCCCCAGCATTTT. J is TRBJ1-5 and V is TRBV2; 8 nucleotides agree with TRBD1. Germline values: CDR1 SNHLY, CDR2 FYNNEI. J was trimmed by 8 bases and V by 4 bases; bases with no gene match: 7. The CDR3 contains 14 residues.

This rearrangement joins TRBV3-1 (or the pseudogene TRBV3-2) to TRBJ2-7, with 10 positions matching TRBD2. The CDR3 has 14 amino acids. The junction had 4 bases not matched to a gene; V was cut back by 6 bases and J by 2 bases. Germline assignment: CDR1 LGHDT and CDR2 YNNKEL (reference sequence). CDR3 residues: CASSRGTSAYEQYF. The DNA of the CDR3 is TGTGCCAGCAGTCGGGGGACTAGCGCCTACGAGCAGTACTTC.

Only a few counts were recorded for this clone. The CDR3 sequence is CATQDRSSTDTQYF. CDR3 nucleotides: TGTGCCACTCAGGACAGGTCTAGCACAGATACGCAGTATTTT. The rearrangement uses TRBV27 and TRBJ2-3; 7 nucleotides line up with TRBD1. The CDR3 runs 14 residues. The germline V gene has CDR1 MNHEY and CDR2 SMNVEV (reference sequence). V was pared by 10 bases and J by 0 bases, with 7 bases of the junction left unmatched.

The J gene is TRBJ2-3, the V gene TRBV9; TRBD2 agrees at 8 bases. There are 16 residues in the CDR3. Germline V gene sequence: CDR1 SGDLS, CDR2 YYNGEE. V was clipped by 3 bases and J by 1 base; unmatched bases: 7. The CDR3 loop is CASSGPGTRGTDTQYF. The CDR3 region has the DNA TGTGCCAGCAGCGGCCCCGGGACTAGGGGCACAGATACGCAGTATTTT.

The J gene is TRBJ1-5, the V gene TRBV5-1; the D gene is possibly TRBD1 (6 bases). This CDR3 has 15 amino acids. Germline CDR1 is SGHRS and CDR2 is YFSETQ. The V end lost 0 bases, the J end lost 4 bases, and 11 bases lay between the germline ends. The CDR3 nucleotides read TGCGCCAGCAGCTTGGCCGGGCAGGGGAATCAGCCCCAGCATTTT. Amino acid sequence: CASSLAGQGNQPQHF. The whole variable domain, remainder taken from reference TRBV5-1 and TRBJ1-5, is KAGVTQTPRYLIKTRGQQVTLSCSPISGHRSVSWYQQTPGQGLQFLFEYFSETQRNKGNFPGRFSGRQFSNSRSEMNVSTLELGDSALYLCASSLAGQGNQPQHFGDGTRLSIL.

This chain uses TRBV6-6 with TRBJ2-3; 9 nucleotides align to TRBD1. V lost 5 bases to trimming and J lost 1 base; unmatched junction nucleotides: 4. This CDR3 has 15 residues. CDR1 MNHNY and CDR2 SVGAGI come from the germline V gene (reference sequence). The DNA for the CDR3 is TGTGCCAGCAGTCCTACAGGGGGCGGCACAGATACGCAGTATTTT. It encodes CASSPTGGGTDTQYF.

This clone appeared once. This chain's CDR3 is CASSLTYHTTGELFF. CDR3 DNA: TGTGCCAGCAGCTTAACGTATCATACCACCGGGGAGCTGTTTTTT. V gene TRBV7-3 combines with J gene TRBJ2-2, with D uncertain. CDR1 and CDR2 (germline): SGHTA, FQGTGA. This CDR3 spans 15 amino acids. V gave up 0 bases and J gave up 4 bases, with 9 bases separating them.

The chain joins TRBV5-4 to TRBJ2-7, with D maybe TRBD2 (6 bases). The CDR3 sequence is 14 residues long. The germline V gene encodes CDR1 SGHNT and CDR2 YYREEE (reference sequence). V was shortened by 4 bases and J by 0 bases, with 11 bases between the two germline ends. The CDR3 loop reads CASSAGPSSYEQYF. CDR3 bases: TGTGCCAGCAGCGCGGGACCGAGCTCCTACGAGCAGTACTTC.

The chain has TRBV18 and TRBJ1-2; the match to TRBD1 covers 8 bases. CDR3 length: 13 residues. Germline assignment: CDR1 KGHSH and CDR2 LQKENI. With 2 bases clipped from V and 5 bases from J, the junction kept 1 base outside the gene matches. Written as DNA, the CDR3 is TGTGCCAGCTCACCAGACAGGGGTTATGGCTACACCTTC. Translation: CASSPDRGYGYTF.

In the case of this clone: This specimen includes other DNA sequences encoding the same CDR3. V and J are TRBV28 and TRBJ1-5; D is uncertain. The CDR3 sequence is 13 residues long. The germline V gene has CDR1 MDHEN and CDR2 SYDVKM. V lost 2 bases and J lost 4, with 6 bases in between. The CDR3 here is CASSLSGNQPQHF. CDR3 DNA: TGTGCCAGCAGTTTAAGTGGGAATCAGCCCCAGCATTTT.

The chain couples TRBV7-9 to TRBJ1-6; 9 positions agree with TRBD1. This CDR3 is 15 amino acids long. The V segment lost 4 bases and the J segment 9 bases; nucleotides outside the gene matches: 7. Per the germline V gene, CDR1 is SEHNR and CDR2 is FQNEAQ (reference sequence). Here the CDR3 DNA reads TGTGCCAGCAGCTCCTCGACAGGGGGTGGTTCACCCCTCCACTTT. It codes for CASSSSTGGGSPLHF. Combining the CDR3 with reference TRBV7-9 and TRBJ1-6 gives the whole variable domain DTGVSQNPRHKITKRGQNVTFRCDPISEHNRLYWYRQTLGQGPEFLTYFQNEAQLEKSRLLSDRFSAERPKGSFSTLEIQRTEQGDSAMYLCASSSSTGGGSPLHFGNGTRLTVT.